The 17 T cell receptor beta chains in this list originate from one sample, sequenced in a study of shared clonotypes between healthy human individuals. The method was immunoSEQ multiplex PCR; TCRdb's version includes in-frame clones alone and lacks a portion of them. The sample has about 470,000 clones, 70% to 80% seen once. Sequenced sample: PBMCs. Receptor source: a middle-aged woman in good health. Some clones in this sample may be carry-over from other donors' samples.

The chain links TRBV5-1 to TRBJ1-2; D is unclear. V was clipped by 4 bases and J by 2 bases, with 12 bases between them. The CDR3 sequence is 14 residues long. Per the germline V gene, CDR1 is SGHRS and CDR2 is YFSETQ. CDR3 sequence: CASSLDGSNYGYTF. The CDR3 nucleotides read TGCGCCAGCAGCCTCGACGGCTCAAACTATGGCTACACCTTC.

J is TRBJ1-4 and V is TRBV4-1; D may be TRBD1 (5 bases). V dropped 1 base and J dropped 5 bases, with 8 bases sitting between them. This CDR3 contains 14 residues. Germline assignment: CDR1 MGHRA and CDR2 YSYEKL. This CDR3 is CASSQGQLNEKLFF. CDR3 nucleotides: TGCGCCAGCAGCCAAGGACAGCTAAATGAAAAACTGTTTTTT.

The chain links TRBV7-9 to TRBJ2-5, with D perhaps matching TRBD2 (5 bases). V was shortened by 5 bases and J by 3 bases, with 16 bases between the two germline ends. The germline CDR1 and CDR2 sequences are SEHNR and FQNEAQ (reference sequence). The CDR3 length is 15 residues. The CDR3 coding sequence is TGTGCCAGCAGCCCGAGAACTAGTACGGAAGAGACCCAGTACTTC. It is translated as CASSPRTSTEETQYF.

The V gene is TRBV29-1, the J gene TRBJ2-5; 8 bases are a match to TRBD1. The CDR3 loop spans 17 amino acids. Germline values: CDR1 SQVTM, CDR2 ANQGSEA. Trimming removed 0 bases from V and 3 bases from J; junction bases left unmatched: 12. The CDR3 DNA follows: TGCAGCGTTGAAGAGAGGGGGTTGACAGGGGCTAAAGAGACCCAGTACTTC. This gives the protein CSVEERGLTGAKETQYF.

The CDR3 region is CASSENRYTYGYTF. The CDR3 region has the DNA TGTGCCAGCAGTGAAAACAGGTATACCTATGGCTACACCTTC. The V and J genes are TRBV6-1 and TRBJ1-2, with D perhaps matching TRBD1 (5 bases). The length of the CDR3 is 14 residues. Per germline, CDR1 MNHNS and CDR2 SASEGT. V lost 2 bases to trimming and J lost 4 bases, with 11 bases between them.

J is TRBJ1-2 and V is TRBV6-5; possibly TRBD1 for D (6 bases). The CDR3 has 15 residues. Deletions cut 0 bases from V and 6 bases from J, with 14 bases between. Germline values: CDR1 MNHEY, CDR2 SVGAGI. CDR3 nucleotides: TGTGCCAGCAGTTACTCGAAGGGGGTACCAAATGGCTACACCTTC. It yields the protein CASSYSKGVPNGYTF.

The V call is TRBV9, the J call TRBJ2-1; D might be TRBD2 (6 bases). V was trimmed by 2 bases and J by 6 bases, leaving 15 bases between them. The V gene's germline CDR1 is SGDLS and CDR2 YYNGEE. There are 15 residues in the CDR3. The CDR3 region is CASSVGSIGVNEQFF. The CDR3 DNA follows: TGTGCCAGCAGCGTCGGGAGTATCGGGGTCAATGAGCAGTTCTTC.

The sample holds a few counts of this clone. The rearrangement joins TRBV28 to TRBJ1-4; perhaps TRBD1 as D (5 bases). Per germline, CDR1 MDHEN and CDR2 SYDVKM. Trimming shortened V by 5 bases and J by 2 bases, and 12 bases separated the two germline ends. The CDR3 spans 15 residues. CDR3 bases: TGTGCCAGCAGTGCCGCGGGGGGGACTAATGAAAAACTGTTTTTT. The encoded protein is CASSAAGGTNEKLFF. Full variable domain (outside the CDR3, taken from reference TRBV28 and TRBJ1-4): DVKVTQSSRYLVKRTGEKVFLECVQDMDHENMFWYRQDPGLGLRLIYFSYDVKMKEKGDIPEGYSVSREKKERFSLILESASTNQTSMYLCASSAAGGTNEKLFFGSGTQLSVL.

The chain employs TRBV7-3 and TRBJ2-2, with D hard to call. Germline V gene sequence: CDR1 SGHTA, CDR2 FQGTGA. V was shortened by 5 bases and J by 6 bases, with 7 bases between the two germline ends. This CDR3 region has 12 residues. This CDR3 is CASSRSAGELFF. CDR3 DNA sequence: TGTGCCAGCAGCCGAAGTGCCGGGGAGCTGTTTTTT.

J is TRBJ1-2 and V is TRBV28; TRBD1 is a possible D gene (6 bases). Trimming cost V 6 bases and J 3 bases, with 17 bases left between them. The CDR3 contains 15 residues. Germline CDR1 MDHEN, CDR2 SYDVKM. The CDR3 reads CASRPTGLEDYGYTF. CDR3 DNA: TGTGCCAGCAGGCCCACAGGGCTTGAGGACTATGGCTACACCTTC.

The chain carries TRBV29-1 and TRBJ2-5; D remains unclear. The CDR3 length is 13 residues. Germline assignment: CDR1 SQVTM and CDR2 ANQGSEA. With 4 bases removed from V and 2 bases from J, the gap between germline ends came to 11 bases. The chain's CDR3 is CSVVHNGQETQYF. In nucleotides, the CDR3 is TGCAGCGTTGTTCATAACGGTCAAGAGACCCAGTACTTC.

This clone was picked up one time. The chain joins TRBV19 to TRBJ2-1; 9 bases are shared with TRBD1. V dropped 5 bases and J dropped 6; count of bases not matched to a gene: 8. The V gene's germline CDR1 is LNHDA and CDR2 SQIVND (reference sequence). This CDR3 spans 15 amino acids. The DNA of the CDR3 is TGTGCCAGTAGTGGACGGACAGGGGATGGCAATGAGCAGTTCTTC. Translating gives CASSGRTGDGNEQFF.

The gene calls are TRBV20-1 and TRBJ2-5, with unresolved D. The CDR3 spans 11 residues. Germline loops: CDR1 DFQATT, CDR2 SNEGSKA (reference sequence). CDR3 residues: CLTRLQETQYF. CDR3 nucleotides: TGCCTAACAAGACTCCAAGAGACCCAGTACTTC.

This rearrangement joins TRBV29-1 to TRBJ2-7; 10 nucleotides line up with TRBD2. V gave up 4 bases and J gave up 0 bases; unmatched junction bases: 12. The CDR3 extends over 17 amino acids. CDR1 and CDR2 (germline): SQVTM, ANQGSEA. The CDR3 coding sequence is TGCAGCGTTGCGGGGGAGACTAGCGGGCCGAGCTCCTACGAGCAGTACTTC. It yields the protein CSVAGETSGPSSYEQYF.

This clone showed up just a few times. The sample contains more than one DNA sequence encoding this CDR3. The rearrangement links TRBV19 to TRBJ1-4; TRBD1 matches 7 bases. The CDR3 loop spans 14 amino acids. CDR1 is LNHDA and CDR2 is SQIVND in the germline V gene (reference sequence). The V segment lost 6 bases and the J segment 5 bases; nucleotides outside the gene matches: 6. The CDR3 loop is CASSNRDSNEKLFF. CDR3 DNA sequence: TGTGCCAGTAGCAACCGGGACAGCAATGAAAAACTGTTTTTT.

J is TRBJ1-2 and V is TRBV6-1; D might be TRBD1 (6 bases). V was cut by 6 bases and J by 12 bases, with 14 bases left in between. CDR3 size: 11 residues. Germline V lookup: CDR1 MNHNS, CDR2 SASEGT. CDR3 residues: CASRDPTGNTF. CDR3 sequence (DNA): TGTGCCAGCAGGGATCCTACAGGGAACACCTTC.

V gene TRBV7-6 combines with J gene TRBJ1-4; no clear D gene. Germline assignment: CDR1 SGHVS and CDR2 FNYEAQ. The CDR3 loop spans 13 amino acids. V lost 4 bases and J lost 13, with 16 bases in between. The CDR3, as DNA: TGTGCCAGCAGCTCCGCCCCGCCACGGAGACTGTTTTTT. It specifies CASSSAPPRRLFF.